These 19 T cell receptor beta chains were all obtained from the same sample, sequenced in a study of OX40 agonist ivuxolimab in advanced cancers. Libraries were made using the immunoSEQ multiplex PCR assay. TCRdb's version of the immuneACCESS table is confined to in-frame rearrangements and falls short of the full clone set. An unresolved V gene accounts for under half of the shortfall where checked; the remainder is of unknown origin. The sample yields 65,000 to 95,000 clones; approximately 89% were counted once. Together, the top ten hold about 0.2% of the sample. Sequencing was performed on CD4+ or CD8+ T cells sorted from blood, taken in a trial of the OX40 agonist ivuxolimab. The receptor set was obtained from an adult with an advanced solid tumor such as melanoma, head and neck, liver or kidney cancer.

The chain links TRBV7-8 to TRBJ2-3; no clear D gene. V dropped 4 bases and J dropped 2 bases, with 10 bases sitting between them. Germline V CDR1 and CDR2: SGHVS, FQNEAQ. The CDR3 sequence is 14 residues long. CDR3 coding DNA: TGTGCCAGCAGCTCTCGTATTTCCACAGATACGCAGTATTTT. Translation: CASSSRISTDTQYF. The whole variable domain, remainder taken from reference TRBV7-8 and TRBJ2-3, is GAGVSQSPRYKVAKRGQDVALRCDPISGHVSLFWYQQALGQGPEFLTYFQNEAQLDKSGLPSDRFFAERPEGSVSTLKIQRTQQEDSAVYLCASSSRISTDTQYFGPGTRLTVL.

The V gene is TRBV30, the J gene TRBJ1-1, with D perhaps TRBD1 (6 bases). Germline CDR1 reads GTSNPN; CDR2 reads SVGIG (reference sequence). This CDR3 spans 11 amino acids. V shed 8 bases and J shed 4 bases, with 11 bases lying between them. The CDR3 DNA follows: TGTGCCCGAGGGGGGAGCACTGAAGCTTTCTTT. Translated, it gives CARGGSTEAFF.

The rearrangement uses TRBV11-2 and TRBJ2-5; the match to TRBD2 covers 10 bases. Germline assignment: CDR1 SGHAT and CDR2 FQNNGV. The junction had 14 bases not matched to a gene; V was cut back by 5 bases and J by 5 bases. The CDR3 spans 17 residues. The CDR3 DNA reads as TGTGCCAGCAGCCACTATAGCGGGGGGACGATAGGGGAGACCCAGTACTTC. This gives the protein CASSHYSGGTIGETQYF.

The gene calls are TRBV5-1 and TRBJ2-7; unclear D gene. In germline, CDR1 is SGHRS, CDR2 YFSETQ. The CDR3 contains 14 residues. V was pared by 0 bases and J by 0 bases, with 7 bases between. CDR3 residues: CASSLGELSYEQYF. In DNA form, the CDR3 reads TGCGCCAGCAGCTTGGGAGAGCTCTCCTACGAGCAGTACTTC.

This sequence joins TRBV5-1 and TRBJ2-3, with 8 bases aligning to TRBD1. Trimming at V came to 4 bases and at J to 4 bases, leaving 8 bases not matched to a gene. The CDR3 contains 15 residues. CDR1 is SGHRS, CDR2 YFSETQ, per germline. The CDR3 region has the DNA TGCGCCAGCAGCGTGACAGGGGCCCCAGCAGATACGCAGTATTTT. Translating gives CASSVTGAPADTQYF.

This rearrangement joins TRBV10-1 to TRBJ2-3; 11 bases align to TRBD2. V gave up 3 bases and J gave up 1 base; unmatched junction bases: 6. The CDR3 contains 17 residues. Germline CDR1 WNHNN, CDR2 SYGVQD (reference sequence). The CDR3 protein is CASSDLSTSGGTDTQYF. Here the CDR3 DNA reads TGCGCCAGCAGTGACCTTTCGACTAGCGGGGGCACAGATACGCAGTATTTT.

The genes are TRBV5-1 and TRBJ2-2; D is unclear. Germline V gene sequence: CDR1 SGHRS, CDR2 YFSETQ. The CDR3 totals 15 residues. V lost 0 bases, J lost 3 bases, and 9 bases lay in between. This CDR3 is CASSLAGQDTGELFF. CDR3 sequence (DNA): TGCGCCAGCAGCTTGGCAGGCCAAGACACCGGGGAGCTGTTTTTT.

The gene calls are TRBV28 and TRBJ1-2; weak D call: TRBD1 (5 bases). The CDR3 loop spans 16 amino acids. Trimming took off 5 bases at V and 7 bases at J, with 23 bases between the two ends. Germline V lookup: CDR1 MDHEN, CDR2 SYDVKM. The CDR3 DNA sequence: TGTGCCAGCAGTCTGACCGCGGGTGGCAGGGCCTCTGGCTACACCTTC. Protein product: CASSLTAGGRASGYTF.

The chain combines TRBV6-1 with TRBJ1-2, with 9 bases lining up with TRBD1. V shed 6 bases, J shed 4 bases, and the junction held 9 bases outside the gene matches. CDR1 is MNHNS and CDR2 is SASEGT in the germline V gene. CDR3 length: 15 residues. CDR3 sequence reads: CASSPTGGSVYGYTF. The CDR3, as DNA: TGTGCCAGCAGCCCTACAGGGGGCTCCGTCTATGGCTACACCTTC.

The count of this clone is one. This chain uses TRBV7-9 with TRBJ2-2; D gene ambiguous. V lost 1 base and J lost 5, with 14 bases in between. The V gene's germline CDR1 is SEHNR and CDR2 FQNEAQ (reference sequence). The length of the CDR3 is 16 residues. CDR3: CASSLVNSKGTGELFF. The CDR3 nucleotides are TGTGCCAGCAGCTTAGTTAACAGTAAAGGAACCGGGGAGCTGTTTTTT. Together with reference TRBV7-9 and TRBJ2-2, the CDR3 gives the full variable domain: DTGVSQNPRHKITKRGQNVTFRCDPISEHNRLYWYRQTLGQGPEFLTYFQNEAQLEKSRLLSDRFSAERPKGSFSTLEIQRTEQGDSAMYLCASSLVNSKGTGELFFGEGSRLTVL.

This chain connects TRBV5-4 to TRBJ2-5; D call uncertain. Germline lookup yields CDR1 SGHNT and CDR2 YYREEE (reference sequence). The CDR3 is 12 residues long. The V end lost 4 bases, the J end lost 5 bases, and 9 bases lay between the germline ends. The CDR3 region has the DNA TGTGCCAGCAGCCTCGCTCCGGAGACCCAGTACTTC. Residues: CASSLAPETQYF. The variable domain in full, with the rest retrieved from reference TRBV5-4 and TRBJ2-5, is ETGVTQSPTHLIKTRGQQVTLRCSSQSGHNTVSWYQQALGQGPQFIFQYYREEENGRGNFPPRFSGLQFPNYSSELNVNALELDDSALYLCASSLAPETQYFGPGTRLLVL.

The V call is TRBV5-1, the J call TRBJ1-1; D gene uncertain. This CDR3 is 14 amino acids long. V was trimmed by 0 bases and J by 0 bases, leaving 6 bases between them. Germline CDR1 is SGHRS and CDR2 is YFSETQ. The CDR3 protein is CASSLDGMNTEAFF. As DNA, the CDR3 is TGCGCCAGCAGCTTGGACGGCATGAACACTGAAGCTTTCTTT.

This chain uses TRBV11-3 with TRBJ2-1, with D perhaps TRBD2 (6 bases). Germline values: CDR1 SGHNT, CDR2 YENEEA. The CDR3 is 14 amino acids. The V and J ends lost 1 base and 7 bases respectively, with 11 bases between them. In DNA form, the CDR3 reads TGTGCCAGCAGCTTAGCGGGAGTATTAAATGAGCAGTTCTTC. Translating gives CASSLAGVLNEQFF.

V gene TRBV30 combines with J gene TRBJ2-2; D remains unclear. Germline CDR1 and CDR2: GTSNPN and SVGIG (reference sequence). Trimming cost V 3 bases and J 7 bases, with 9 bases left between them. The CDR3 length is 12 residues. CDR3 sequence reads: CAWSSGVGELFF. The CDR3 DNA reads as TGTGCCTGGAGCTCAGGAGTCGGGGAGCTGTTTTTT.

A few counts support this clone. The CDR3 sequence is CSAQPEAFF. The DNA for the CDR3 is TGCAGCGCACAACCTGAAGCTTTCTTT. This chain links TRBV29-1 with TRBJ1-1, with D hard to call. The CDR3 is 9 residues long. The germline V gene encodes CDR1 SQVTM and CDR2 ANQGSEA. The germline V and J ends were trimmed by 7 bases and 6 bases, with 6 bases remaining between them.

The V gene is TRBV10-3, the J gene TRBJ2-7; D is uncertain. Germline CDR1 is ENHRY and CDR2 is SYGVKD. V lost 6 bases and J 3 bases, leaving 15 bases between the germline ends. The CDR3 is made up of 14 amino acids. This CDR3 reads CAIRPSGNLYEQYF. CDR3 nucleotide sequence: TGTGCCATCAGACCATCGGGCAACCTCTACGAGCAGTACTTC.

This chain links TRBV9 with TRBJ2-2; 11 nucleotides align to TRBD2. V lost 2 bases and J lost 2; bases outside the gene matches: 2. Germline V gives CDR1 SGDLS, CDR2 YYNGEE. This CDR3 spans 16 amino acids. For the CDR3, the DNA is TGTGCCAGCAGCGTCAGACTAGCGGGAAACACCGGGGAGCTGTTTTTT. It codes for CASSVRLAGNTGELFF.

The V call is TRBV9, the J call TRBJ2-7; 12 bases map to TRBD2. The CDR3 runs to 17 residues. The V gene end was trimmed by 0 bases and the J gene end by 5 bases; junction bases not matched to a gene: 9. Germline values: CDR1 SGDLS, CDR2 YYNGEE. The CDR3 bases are TGTGCCAGCAGCGTAGCCCTCCTAGCGGGAGGGGACCACGAGCAGTACTTC. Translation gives CASSVALLAGGDHEQYF.

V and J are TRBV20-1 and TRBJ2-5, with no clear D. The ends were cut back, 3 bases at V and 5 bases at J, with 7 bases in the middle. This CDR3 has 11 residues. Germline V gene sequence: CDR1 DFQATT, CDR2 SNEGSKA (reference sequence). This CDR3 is CSASDWETQYF. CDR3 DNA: TGCAGTGCTAGTGATTGGGAGACCCAGTACTTC.